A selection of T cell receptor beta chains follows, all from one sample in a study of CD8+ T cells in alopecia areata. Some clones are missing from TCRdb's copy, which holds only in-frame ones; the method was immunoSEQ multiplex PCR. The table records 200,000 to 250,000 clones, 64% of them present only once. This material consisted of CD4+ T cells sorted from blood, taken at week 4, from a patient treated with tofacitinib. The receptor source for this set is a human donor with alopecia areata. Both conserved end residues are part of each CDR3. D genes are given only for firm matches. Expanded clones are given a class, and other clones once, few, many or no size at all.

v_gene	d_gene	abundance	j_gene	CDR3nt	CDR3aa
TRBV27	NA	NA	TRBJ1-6	TGTGCCAGCAGTTTTAGGGACGGAAATTCACCCCTCCACTTT	CASSFRDGNSPLHF
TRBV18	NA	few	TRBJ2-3	TGTGCCAGCTCACCAGACAGCGCTTCCACAGATACGCAGTATTTT	CASSPDSASTDTQYF
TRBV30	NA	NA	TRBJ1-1	TGTGCCTGGAGTGTTGCCCCCAGGAGGACTGAAGCTTTCTTT	CAWSVAPRRTEAFF
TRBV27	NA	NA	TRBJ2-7	TGTGCCACCAGCAGGGGGAGGGTCTACGAGCAGTACTTC	CATSRGRVYEQYF
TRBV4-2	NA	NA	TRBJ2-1	TGTGCCAGCAGCGGTCTGAGCTCCTACAATGAGCAGTTCTTC	CASSGLSSYNEQFF
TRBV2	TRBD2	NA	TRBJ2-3	TGTGCCAGCAGTGAACCGCGGGGGGGCCCGACAGATACGCAGTATTTT	CASSEPRGGPTDTQYF
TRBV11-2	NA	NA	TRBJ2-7	TGTGCCAGCAGCTTAGTTGGCAGCAGCTCCTACGAGCAGTACTTC	CASSLVGSSSYEQYF
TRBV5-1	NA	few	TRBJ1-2	TGCGCCAGCAGCTTGGGGACAGTTGATGGCTACACCTTC	CASSLGTVDGYTF
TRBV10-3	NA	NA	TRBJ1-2	TGTGCCATCAGTGAGGCTCGCTATGGCTACACCTTC	CAISEARYGYTF
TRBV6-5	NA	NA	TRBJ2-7	TGTGCCAGCAGTTACAAAGTCTCACCGGGGTCCTACGAGCAGTACTTC	CASSYKVSPGSYEQYF
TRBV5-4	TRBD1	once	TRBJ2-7	TGTGCCAGCAGCAGGACAGGGAGGGAGCAGTACTTC	CASSRTGREQYF
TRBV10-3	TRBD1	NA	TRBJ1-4	TGTGCCTCGGGACAGACCGCAACTAATGAAAAACTGTTTTTT	CASGQTATNEKLFF
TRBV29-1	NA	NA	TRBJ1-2	TGCAGCGCAACCAGGGAACCCTATGGCTACACCTTC	CSATREPYGYTF
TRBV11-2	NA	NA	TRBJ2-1	TGTGCCAGCGGGACCTACAATGAGCAGTTCTTC	CASGTYNEQFF
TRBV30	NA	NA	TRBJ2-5	TGTGCCTGGAGTGGGATTGCACAAGAGACCCAGTACTTC	CAWSGIAQETQYF
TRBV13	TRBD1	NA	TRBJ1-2	TGTGCCAGCAGCGTCAGACAGGGGGAGAATGGCTACACCTTC	CASSVRQGENGYTF
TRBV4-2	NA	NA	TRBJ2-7	TGTGCCAGCAGCCAAGATCTATGGCTAGCTGCCTACGAGCAGTACTTC	CASSQDLWLAAYEQYF
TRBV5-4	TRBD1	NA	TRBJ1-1	TGTGCCAGCAGCTTGGCCTCAGGGGGCACTGAAGCTTTCTTT	CASSLASGGTEAFF
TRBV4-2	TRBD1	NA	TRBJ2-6	TGTGCCAGCAGCCAAAACCGACAGGGTGGGGGGGCCAACGTCCTGACTTTC	CASSQNRQGGGANVLTF
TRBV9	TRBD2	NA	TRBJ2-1	TGTGCCAGCAGCCTAGCGGGGGGAAACTACAATGAGCAGTTCTTC	CASSLAGGNYNEQFF
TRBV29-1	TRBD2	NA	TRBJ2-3	TGCAGCGCGACGACTAGCGGGGGGGCTGATACGCAGTATTTT	CSATTSGGADTQYF
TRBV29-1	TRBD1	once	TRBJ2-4	TGCAGCGTTTATGGACAGGGGGACATTCAGTACTTC	CSVYGQGDIQYF
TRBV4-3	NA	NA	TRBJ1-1	TGCGCCAGCAGCCAAGAGACAACGAACACTGAAGCTTTCTTT	CASSQETTNTEAFF
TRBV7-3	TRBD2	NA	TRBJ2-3	TGTGCCAGCAGCTTAGGGACTAGCGGGGGTAGCACAGATACGCAGTATTTT	CASSLGTSGGSTDTQYF
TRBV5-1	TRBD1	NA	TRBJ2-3	TGCGCCAGCAGCGGGACAGGGCCAGATACGCAGTATTTT	CASSGTGPDTQYF
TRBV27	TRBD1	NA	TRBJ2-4	TGTGCCAGCAGGGTGATACAGGGGGTGAACATTCAGTACTTC	CASRVIQGVNIQYF
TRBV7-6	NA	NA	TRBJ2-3	TGTGCCAGCAGCTTAGGGCAGGGGACCCTCAGCAATACGCAGTATTTT	CASSLGQGTLSNTQYF
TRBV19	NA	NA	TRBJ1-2	TGTGCCAGTAGTATCGGCAGGGACCTCTATGGCTACACCTTC	CASSIGRDLYGYTF
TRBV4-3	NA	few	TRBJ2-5	TGCGCCAGCAGCCGGTCGGGGGACAATGTGGAGACCCAGTACTTC	CASSRSGDNVETQYF
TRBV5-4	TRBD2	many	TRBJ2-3	TGTGCCAGCACCCCCGGACTAGCAGGCGATACGCAGTATTTT	CASTPGLAGDTQYF
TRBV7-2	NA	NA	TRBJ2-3	TGTGCCAGCAGCCTCACAGATACGCAGTATTTT	CASSLTDTQYF
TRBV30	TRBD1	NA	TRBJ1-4	TGTGCCCGGTCAGGGGGACAGAATGAAAAACTGTTTTTT	CARSGGQNEKLFF
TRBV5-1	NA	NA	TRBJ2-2	TGCGCCAGCAGCTCGACCCTGAACACCGGGGAGCTGTTTTTT	CASSSTLNTGELFF
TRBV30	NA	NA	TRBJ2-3	TGTGCCTGGAGTGTAGAGGGAAATACGCAGTATTTT	CAWSVEGNTQYF